A single sample gave rise to the 9 T cell receptor beta chains below, sequenced in a study of cytomegalovirus exposure and HLA in healthy donors. PCR employed 60 Vbeta and 13 Jbeta primers. TCRdb's copy holds only in-frame clones and misses some; the assay was immunoSEQ multiplex PCR. Of 90,000 to 140,000 clones in the sample, about four fifths were seen once. The specimen sequenced was PBMCs. Every receptor here comes from a man aged 30 to 39 in good health and CMV-seronegative.

The rearrangement joins TRBV27 to TRBJ1-4; D remains unclear. CDR1 and CDR2 (germline): MNHEY, SMNVEV (reference sequence). This CDR3 spans 15 amino acids. V was pared by 3 bases and J by 7 bases, with 15 bases between. The CDR3 protein is CASSLKIQLGEKLFF. CDR3 nucleotides: TGTGCCAGCAGTTTGAAGATTCAACTAGGTGAAAAACTGTTTTTT. The full variable domain, its missing parts supplied by reference TRBV27 and TRBJ1-4, is EAQVTQNPRYLITVTGKKLTVTCSQNMNHEYMSWYRQDPGLGLRQIYYSMNVEVTDKGDVPEGYKVSRKEKRNFPLILESPSPNQTSLYFCASSLKIQLGEKLFFGSGTQLSVL.

This chain links TRBV29-1 with TRBJ1-1, with TRBD1 as a possible D gene (6 bases). Trimming shortened V by 3 bases and J by 1 base, and 9 bases separated the two germline ends. CDR3 size: 13 residues. CDR1 is SQVTM, CDR2 ANQGSEA, per germline. CDR3 sequence (DNA): TGCAGCGTTGATGCGACAGGGAACACTGAAGCTTTCTTT. This encodes CSVDATGNTEAFF.

This chain uses TRBV4-1 with TRBJ2-5; the match to TRBD2 covers 7 bases. Per the germline V gene, CDR1 is MGHRA and CDR2 is YSYEKL. J lost 11 bases, V lost 0 bases, and 12 bases had no gene match. This CDR3 has 15 residues. The CDR3 DNA reads TGCGCCAGCAGCCAAGATCCCCAACTAGCGCGGGAGCAGTACTTC. It is translated as CASSQDPQLAREQYF.

This chain connects TRBV28 to TRBJ1-6; the match to TRBD1 covers 9 bases. This CDR3 spans 18 amino acids. The V segment lost 6 bases and the J segment 9 bases; nucleotides outside the gene matches: 18. CDR1 MDHEN and CDR2 SYDVKM come from the germline V gene. The CDR3 is CASRRSPVRDRVSSPLHF. The CDR3, as DNA: TGTGCCAGCAGACGATCGCCGGTCCGGGACAGGGTTAGTTCACCCCTCCACTTT.

The chain is built from TRBV27 and TRBJ2-2, with D hard to call. From germline, CDR1 is MNHEY and CDR2 SMNVEV (reference sequence). V was cut by 1 base and J by 7 bases, with 10 bases left in between. This CDR3 is built from 14 residues. CDR3 sequence (DNA): TGTGCCAGCAGTTTATTAATGGCGGACGGGGAGCTGTTTTTT. Translation: CASSLLMADGELFF.

This clone has more than one count but fewer than ten. This chain links TRBV5-4 with TRBJ1-1, with D uncertain. The V end was cut by 4 bases, the J end by 1 base, with 2 bases between. CDR3 size: 11 residues. From germline, CDR1 is SGHNT and CDR2 YYREEE (reference sequence). CDR3: CASSRNTEAFF. CDR3 nucleotide sequence: TGTGCCAGCAGCCGGAACACTGAAGCTTTCTTT.

This clone has more than one count but fewer than ten. The V and J genes are TRBV2 and TRBJ2-7; D is unresolved. Germline CDR1 and CDR2: SNHLY and FYNNEI. The CDR3 is 13 amino acids. The germline V and J ends were trimmed by 5 bases and 1 base, with 9 bases remaining between them. The CDR3 nucleotides are TGTGCCAGCAGTAGAACAGAATCCTACGAGCAGTACTTC. It yields the protein CASSRTESYEQYF. Supplemented by reference TRBV2 and TRBJ2-7, the full variable domain reads EPEVTQTPSHQVTQMGQEVILRCVPISNHLYFYWYRQILGQKVEFLVSFYNNEISEKSEIFDDQFSVERPDGSNFTLKIRSTKLEDSAMYFCASSRTESYEQYFGPGTRLTVT.

This chain uses TRBV4-1 with TRBJ2-7; D is undetermined. Trimming removed 0 bases from V and 2 bases from J, with 5 bases in between. Germline-derived CDR1 and CDR2 are MGHRA and YSYEKL. The CDR3 runs 13 residues. CDR3 sequence reads: CASSQDQAYEQYF. CDR3 in DNA: TGCGCCAGCAGCCAAGATCAGGCCTACGAGCAGTACTTC.

The chain couples TRBV7-6 to TRBJ1-2, with 9 bases fitting TRBD1. V trimming: 0 bases; J trimming: 4 bases; junction bases outside the gene matches: 6. The germline CDR1 and CDR2 sequences are SGHVS and FNYEAQ. CDR3 size: 16 residues. CDR3 sequence (DNA): TGTGCCAGCAGCTTAGCGTCGGGACAGGGCCTCTATGGCTACACCTTC. The encoded protein is CASSLASGQGLYGYTF. Complete variable domain (other parts from reference TRBV7-6 and TRBJ1-2): GAGVSQSPRYKVTKRGQDVALRCDPISGHVSLYWYRQALGQGPEFLTYFNYEAQQDKSGLPNDRFSAERPEGSISTLTIQRTEQRDSAMYRCASSLASGQGLYGYTFGSGTRLTVV.